This paragraph reports one TCR beta chain. Its antigen is currently unknown. The sample is drawn from a study of tumor-infiltrating lymphocytes in primary liver carcinoma. Overall study results and limits: Tumor region pairs overlapped more than did tumor-adjacent and tumor-blood pairs.

Co-extracted RNA and DNA came from roughly 20-30 mg of unsorted bulk tissue. Chronic HBV infection was present in the patients, who were treatment-naive. Histology found more than 80% viable tumor cells per sample. Starting material of about 480 ng total RNA yielded TCR beta cDNA via a constant-region primer. Slightly modified ARM-PCR, run as three nested multiplex PCR rounds, produced the TCR beta libraries. With TRBV1-TRBV30 forward primers and a C-beta reverse primer, the first two PCR rounds were run for approximately 9 cycles each. A single record per CDR3 protein comes from TCRdb applying MiXCR to the multiplex PCR reads. Of roughly 100,000 distinct CDR3 sequences in the sample, roughly 80% were seen once. V lost 1 base, J lost 6 bases, and 13 bases stayed unmatched. The CDR3 totals 18 residues. The germline V gene has CDR1 DFQATT and CDR2 SNEGSKA (reference sequence).

The clonotype was recovered from a man aged 35 to 55 with primary liver carcinoma and hepatitis B virus infection. Source material: liver tumor tissue from sampling region 3. Specified subset: tumor region T3, left-lateral pole. J is TRBJ2-3 and V is TRBV20-1; 13 positions match TRBD2. CDR3 in amino acids: CSARATSGTSGDPDTQYF. In nucleotides, the CDR3 is TGCAGTGCTAGAGCTACTTCCGGGACTAGCGGGGACCCGGATACGCAGTATTTT.